The source of this T cell receptor (beta chain) is a study of beta chain features in type 1 diabetes. The authors reverse transcribed all of the isolated RNA, so sequencing captured expressed TCRB transcripts. The data were produced by immunoSEQ multiplex PCR, yet TCRdb's version contains in-frame clones alone and is incomplete. The data hold about 340,000 clones, with roughly 14% observed a single time. This clone was observed a handful of times. Its antigen is not identified. Study outcomes and limitations: Significant though moderate, a shortening of TCRB CDR3s appeared in all four CD4+ subsets of Type 1 diabetes patients.

By way of CD45RO/CCR7/CD25/CD127/CD95/CD27, the CD4+ regulatory, stem cell-like memory, central memory and naive cells were sorted. The CDR3 runs to 14 residues. Per germline, CDR1 LGHNA and CDR2 YSLEER. V gave up 0 bases and J gave up 4 bases, with 7 bases separating them. This sequence originates from a woman under 30 with type 1 diabetes. Material for sequencing was naive CD4+ T cells from blood. The V and J genes are TRBV4-3 and TRBJ2-1; D gene ambiguous. DNA of the CDR3: TGCGCCAGCAGCCAAGATCCAGTTTACAATGAGCAGTTCTTC. It codes for CASSQDPVYNEQFF.